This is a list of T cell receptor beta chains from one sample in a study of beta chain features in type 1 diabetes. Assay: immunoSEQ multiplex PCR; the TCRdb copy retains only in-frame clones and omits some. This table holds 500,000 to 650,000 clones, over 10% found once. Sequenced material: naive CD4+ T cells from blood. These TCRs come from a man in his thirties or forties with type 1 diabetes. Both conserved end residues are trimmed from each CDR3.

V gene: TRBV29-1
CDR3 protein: SVELGPQTSGGETYEQY

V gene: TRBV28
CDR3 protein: ASSYERGDYNEQF

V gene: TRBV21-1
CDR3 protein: ASSSSGQEKETQY

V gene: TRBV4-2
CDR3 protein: ASSQVPTGNIGNSPLH

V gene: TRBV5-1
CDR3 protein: ASSLADRGYGYT

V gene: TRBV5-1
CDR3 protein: ASRPPRGGDDGYT

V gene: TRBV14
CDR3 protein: ASSVMTGSNEQY

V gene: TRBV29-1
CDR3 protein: SALGPRKETQY

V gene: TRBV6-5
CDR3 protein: ASSSSQGTAYGYT

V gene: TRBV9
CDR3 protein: ASSVGFSPRGIQY

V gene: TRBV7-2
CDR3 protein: ASSLVTASGANVLT

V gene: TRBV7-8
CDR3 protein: ASSSPGQGAYEQY

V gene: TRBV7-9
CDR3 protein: ASSLPQGHSYEQY

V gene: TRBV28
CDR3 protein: ASSPSVGGLREQF

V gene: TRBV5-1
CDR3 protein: ASSYRTSGDARNYEQY

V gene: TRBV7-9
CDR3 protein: ASSWPLGGQDYSEQF

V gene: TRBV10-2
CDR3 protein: ATLTKGGYGYT

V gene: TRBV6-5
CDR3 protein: ASSRQGRGAGYT

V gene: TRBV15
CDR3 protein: ATSREGAEPLGYT

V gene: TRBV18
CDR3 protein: ASSPTGTGGNTEAF

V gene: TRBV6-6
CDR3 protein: ASGTPKYSYEQY

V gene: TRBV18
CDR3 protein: ASSPRAQGDEKLF

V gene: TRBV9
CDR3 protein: ASSVVGGELF

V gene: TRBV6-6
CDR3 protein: ASSSSVTYEQY

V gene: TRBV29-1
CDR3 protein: SVAGGGARDTQY

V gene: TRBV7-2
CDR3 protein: ASSLGRATDTQY

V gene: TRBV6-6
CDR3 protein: ASSYHIESYEQY

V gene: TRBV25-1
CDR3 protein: ASRALGTSTNEKLF

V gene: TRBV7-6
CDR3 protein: ASSLVGGANTGELF

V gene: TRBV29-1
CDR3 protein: SVVQGGIEQY

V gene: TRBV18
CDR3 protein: ASSPGQGAYEQY

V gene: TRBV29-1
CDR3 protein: SVELRVGNTEAF

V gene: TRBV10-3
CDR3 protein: AMSPTSSSYEQY

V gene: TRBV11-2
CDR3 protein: ASSLRAGLNTGELF

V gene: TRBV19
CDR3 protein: ASSSTGVGETQY

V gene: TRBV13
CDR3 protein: ASSLGAGNQPQH

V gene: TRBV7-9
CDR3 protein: ASSLVRISYEQY

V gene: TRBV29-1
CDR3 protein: SVGTGVPTGANVLT

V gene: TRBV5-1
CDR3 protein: ASSLLTSGVTDTQY

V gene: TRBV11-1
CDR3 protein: ASSQGLAGTDTQY

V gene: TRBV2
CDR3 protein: ASSETPYGYT

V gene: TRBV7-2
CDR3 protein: ASTNRTSGPWNEQY

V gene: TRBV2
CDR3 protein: ASSERSYEQY

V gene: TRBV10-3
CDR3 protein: AISESNGGNYGYT

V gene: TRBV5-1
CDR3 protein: ASSLGGAEETQY